Sequencing of this T cell receptor beta chain was carried out in a study of shared clonotypes between healthy human individuals. This clone was detected ten times or more. The target antigen is unknown. Splitting of CD4+ cells produced CD45RA+ naive and CD45RA-negative memory subsets. Across several immunoSEQ plates, the genomic DNA of each subset was split evenly. Data came from immunoSEQ multiplex PCR; TCRdb stores just in-frame clones and leaves some out. The sample carries around 990,000 clones, around three quarters recorded once. Whole-study results and caveats: Some naive CD4 clonotypes, 5% to 5.5%, turned up in common across four donors.

Germline V lookup: CDR1 SGHNT, CDR2 YYREEE (reference sequence). CDR3 size: 13 residues. The V and J ends lost 4 bases and 10 bases respectively, with 12 bases between them. The source material was memory CD4+ T cells from PBMCs. Stated subset: CD45RA-negative fraction. The sequence was obtained from a man aged 18 to 35 in good health. Some clones in this sample may be carry-over from other donors' samples. The rearrangement links TRBV5-4 to TRBJ1-6, with D perhaps TRBD1 (6 bases). This chain's CDR3 is CASSGGQGSPLHF. CDR3 DNA sequence: TGTGCCAGCAGCGGGGGGCAGGGATCACCCCTCCACTTT.